Below are 12 T cell receptor beta chains sequenced from a single sample in a study of OX40 agonist ivuxolimab in advanced cancers. Only in-frame clones appear in the TCRdb table, and some are missing; sequencing was by immunoSEQ multiplex PCR. The repertoire holds tens of thousands of clones, with about 73% as singletons. Sequenced here: CD4+ or CD8+ T cells sorted from blood, sampled in a trial of the OX40 agonist ivuxolimab. These receptors originate from an adult with an advanced solid tumor such as melanoma, head and neck, liver or kidney cancer.

On this clone: No conserved phenylalanine or tryptophan is present at the end of the CDR3, so a read error is the likely explanation. The DNA is left out, because the CDR3 cannot be placed on it with certainty; the CDR3 is given as TCRdb lists it. The rearrangement links TRBV19 to TRBJ2-7; TRBD1 was called by the table and not checked on the DNA. The CDR3 has 11 residues if both end residues are counted. The germline CDR1 and CDR2 sequences are LNHDA and SQIVND (reference sequence). This chain's CDR3 is CASSIPQGASL.

The rearrangement uses TRBV7-2 and TRBJ2-5; a weak D match, TRBD2 (5 bases). The DNA end is a closer match to TRBJ2-7, so the J assignment may be wrong. Germline V CDR1 and CDR2: SGHTA, FQGNSA. CDR3 size: 15 residues. Here the CDR3 reads CASSFGTEAPYEQYF. In DNA form, the CDR3 reads TGTGCCAGCAGCTTCGGAACGGAGGCCCCCTACGAGCAGTACTTC.

This clone was picked up one time. V is TRBV7-6 and J is TRBJ1-2; D is undetermined. CDR1 and CDR2 (germline): SGHVS, FNYEAQ. The ends were cut back, 5 bases at V and 2 bases at J, with 9 bases in the middle. CDR3 size: 13 residues. The CDR3 loop is CASSPGQNYGYTF. CDR3 DNA: TGTGCCAGCAGCCCTGGCCAAAACTATGGCTACACCTTC. The full variable domain, its missing parts supplied by reference TRBV7-6 and TRBJ1-2, is GAGVSQSPRYKVTKRGQDVALRCDPISGHVSLYWYRQALGQGPEFLTYFNYEAQQDKSGLPNDRFSAERPEGSISTLTIQRTEQRDSAMYRCASSPGQNYGYTFGSGTRLTVV.

In this sample, this clone turned up once. The chain employs TRBV18 and TRBJ1-1, with no clear D. The CDR3 contains 16 residues. Trimming took 2 bases from V and 1 from J, leaving 14 bases between them. The V gene's germline CDR1 is KGHSH and CDR2 LQKENI. Here the CDR3 DNA reads TGTGCCAGCTCACCAGTGGGGAACTCTTGGAACACTGAAGCTTTCTTT. This sequence encodes CASSPVGNSWNTEAFF.

This chain connects TRBV5-6 to TRBJ1-6, with a possible D match to TRBD1 (6 bases). Germline-derived CDR1 and CDR2 are SGHDT and YYEEEE. CDR3 length: 16 residues. Trimming took 7 bases from V and 0 from J, leaving 14 bases between them. The CDR3 bases are TGTGCCAGCTCGCCAGGGGCTCGCTCCTATAATTCACCCCTCCACTTT. Protein product: CASSPGARSYNSPLHF.

The chain combines TRBV5-1 with TRBJ2-1; possibly TRBD2 for D (5 bases). The germline V and J ends were trimmed by 0 bases and 0 bases, with 7 bases remaining between them. From germline, CDR1 is SGHRS and CDR2 YFSETQ. The CDR3 covers 15 residues. The CDR3 region is CASSLVGSSYNEQFF. CDR3 bases: TGCGCCAGCAGCTTGGTGGGGAGCTCCTACAATGAGCAGTTCTTC.

V is TRBV28 and J is TRBJ1-1, with 11 bases lining up with TRBD1. This CDR3 has 15 residues. The trim removed 4 bases at V and 10 bases at J, leaving 11 bases unmatched. Germline loops: CDR1 MDHEN, CDR2 SYDVKM. The CDR3 DNA is TGTGCCAGCAGTTCAAGGGGACAGGGGGAGCGGAGAGCTTTCTTT. Encoded protein: CASSSRGQGERRAFF.

This clone was seen more than once but under ten times. The chain uses TRBV27 and TRBJ2-3, with 8 positions matching TRBD1. Germline V lookup: CDR1 MNHEY, CDR2 SMNVEV (reference sequence). The V gene end was trimmed by 5 bases and the J gene end by 3 bases; junction bases not matched to a gene: 4. The CDR3 spans 14 residues. Written as DNA, the CDR3 is TGTGCCAGCAGTCACGGACAGGGAACAGATACGCAGTATTTT. It yields the protein CASSHGQGTDTQYF.

V gene TRBV23-1 combines with J gene TRBJ1-3; the D is unclear. TRBV23-1 is noted as an ORF with a role that remains uncertain. This CDR3 spans 14 amino acids. V lost 8 bases and J lost 1, with 12 bases in between. CDR3 in amino acids: CASSQAYSGNTIYF. CDR3 bases: TGCGCCAGCTCTCAGGCTTATTCTGGAAACACCATATATTTT.

The genes are TRBV6-5 and TRBJ2-7, with D perhaps matching TRBD1 (5 bases). Germline CDR1 MNHEY, CDR2 SVGAGI. The V end lost 8 bases, the J end lost 2 bases, and 7 bases lay between the germline ends. This CDR3 contains 11 residues. The DNA of the CDR3 is TGTGCCAGCCGACAGACCTACGAGCAGTACTTC. Amino acids: CASRQTYEQYF.

This rearrangement joins TRBV6-5 to TRBJ2-1, with D maybe TRBD2 (7 bases). V was cut by 6 bases and J by 3 bases, with 15 bases left in between. From germline, CDR1 is MNHEY and CDR2 SVGAGI. The CDR3 is 15 residues long. The CDR3: CASSFGGGLYNEQFF. DNA for the CDR3: TGTGCCAGCAGCTTTGGGGGGGGCCTCTACAATGAGCAGTTCTTC.

The chain joins TRBV7-3 to TRBJ1-2; D is uncertain. CDR3 length: 13 amino acids. Germline CDR1 reads SGHTA; CDR2 reads FQGTGA. The germline V and J ends were trimmed by 9 bases and 2 bases, with 13 bases remaining between them. CDR3 residues: CASGQGSNYGYTF. DNA for the CDR3: TGTGCCAGTGGGCAAGGGTCCAACTATGGCTACACCTTC.